A single sample gave rise to the 13 T cell receptor beta chains below, sequenced in a study of identical twins. TCRdb independently ran MiXCR on the 5' RACE reads; one entry per CDR3 protein. The repertoire holds 200,000 to 250,000 distinct CDR3 sequences, about 7% seen once, with approximately 3.7% in the top ten. These same records also appear under a second study, on yellow fever vaccine responses in identical twins.

Sequencing input: memory (CD45RO+) T cells sorted from blood. These receptors came from a woman younger than 30 in good health.

This clonotype was observed many times. The chain joins TRBV12-3 or TRBV12-4 to TRBJ2-5, with 13 bases aligning to TRBD2. The CDR3 contains 15 residues. J was trimmed by 5 bases and V by 4 bases; bases with no gene match: 4. The CDR3 region is CASSSRTSGGETQYF. The CDR3 DNA follows: TGTGCCAGCAGTTCGCGGACTAGCGGGGGCGAGACCCAGTACTTC.

This clonotype was detected ten times or more. The chain has TRBV3-1 and TRBJ2-7, with a weak D call TRBD1 (9 bases). There are 15 residues in the CDR3. CDR1 and CDR2 (germline): LGHDT, YNNKEL (reference sequence). With 4 bases removed from V and 2 bases from J, the gap between germline ends came to 15 bases. As DNA, the CDR3 is TGTGCCAGCAGCCCGGGAGGGACAGGGACCTACGAGCAGTACTTC. Its protein product is CASSPGGTGTYEQYF.

The chain uses TRBV7-2 and TRBJ1-2, with no clear D. The length of the CDR3 is 14 residues. Germline values: CDR1 SGHTA, CDR2 FQGNSA. Trimming stripped 7 bases from V and 1 base from J, with 13 bases between. As DNA, the CDR3 is TGTGCCAGCACCCAGAGTAGGAGTAACTATGGCTACACCTTC. This translates into CASTQSRSNYGYTF.

This chain links TRBV27 with TRBJ1-6, with 7 nucleotides matching TRBD1. This CDR3 spans 15 amino acids. Trimming at V came to 7 bases and at J to 7 bases, leaving 10 bases not matched to a gene. CDR1 MNHEY and CDR2 SMNVEV come from the germline V gene (reference sequence). The CDR3 DNA is TGTGCCAGCATGCCTAGGGACAGAGAGAATTCACCCCTCCACTTT. Protein: CASMPRDRENSPLHF.

The chain recombines TRBV6-5 with TRBJ2-7; 11 bases match TRBD2. This CDR3 contains 16 residues. From germline, CDR1 is MNHEY and CDR2 SVGAGI. J lost 7 bases, V lost 4 bases, and 12 bases had no gene match. This CDR3 is CASSLGSGRATWEQYF. CDR3 sequence (DNA): TGTGCCAGCAGTTTAGGTAGCGGGAGGGCCACATGGGAGCAGTACTTC.

This clonotype was detected a few times. V gene TRBV6-6 combines with J gene TRBJ1-1; no firm D call. Germline lookup yields CDR1 MNHNY and CDR2 SVGAGI (reference sequence). The length of the CDR3 is 13 residues. V lost 3 bases and J 4 bases, leaving 9 bases between the germline ends. The CDR3 nucleotides read TGTGCCAGCAGTTATCGGGTTCTCACTGAAGCTTTCTTT. This encodes CASSYRVLTEAFF.

This clonotype was found a few times. This CDR3 reads CASSVSAALHF. In DNA form, the CDR3 reads TGTGCCAGCAGTGTATCAGCAGCCCTCCACTTT. The chain carries TRBV28 and TRBJ1-6; D ambiguous. V gave up 5 bases and J gave up 14 bases, with 10 bases separating them. The CDR3 totals 11 residues. Germline V gives CDR1 MDHEN, CDR2 SYDVKM.

This clonotype was detected many times. The chain employs TRBV20-1 and TRBJ2-1; 7 positions agree with TRBD2. This CDR3 is 15 amino acids long. The trim removed 6 bases at V and 6 bases at J, leaving 14 bases unmatched. The germline V gene has CDR1 DFQATT and CDR2 SNEGSKA (reference sequence). The CDR3, as DNA: TGCAGTGCCGACCAGGGACTACTCTACCGCAATGAGCAGTTCTTC. This translates into CSADQGLLYRNEQFF.

This clonotype came up a few times. The gene calls are TRBV12-3 or TRBV12-4 and TRBJ2-1, with TRBD1 identical over 8 bases. The junction had 10 bases not matched to a gene; V was cut back by 6 bases and J by 3 bases. The CDR3 loop spans 16 amino acids. CDR3 in DNA: TGTGCCAGCAGCGGGACAGGATCCATCCTCTACAATGAGCAGTTCTTC. This encodes CASSGTGSILYNEQFF.

J is TRBJ2-7 and V is TRBV7-2, with D perhaps matching TRBD2 (5 bases). The CDR3 contains 12 residues. CDR1 and CDR2 (germline): SGHTA, FQGNSA. V lost 4 bases, J lost 2 bases, and 6 bases lay in between. This CDR3 reads CASSWTAYEQYF. In DNA, the CDR3 is TGTGCCAGCAGCTGGACTGCCTACGAGCAGTACTTC.

This clonotype has a count of ten or more. The chain combines TRBV6-1 with TRBJ2-7; D possibly matches TRBD1 or TRBD2 (5 bases each). CDR3 length: 15 residues. With 4 bases removed from V and 2 bases from J, the gap between germline ends came to 15 bases. Per the germline V gene, CDR1 is MNHNS and CDR2 is SASEGT. The CDR3, as DNA: TGTGCCAGCAGTGCTACGGCTTCGGGGCCCTACGAGCAGTACTTC. This translates into CASSATASGPYEQYF.

In its sample, this clonotype was seen a few times. The genes are TRBV14 and TRBJ2-4; perhaps TRBD1 as D (6 bases). CDR1 and CDR2 (germline): SGHDN, FVKESK. V gave up 3 bases and J gave up 9 bases, with 12 bases separating them. CDR3 size: 13 residues. Here the CDR3 reads CASSHPQGTIQYF. In nucleotides, the CDR3 is TGTGCCAGCAGCCACCCCCAGGGGACCATTCAGTACTTC.

This clonotype was counted ten times or more. The V and J genes are TRBV4-1 and TRBJ2-4; 9 bases line up with TRBD1. This CDR3 comprises 15 residues. Looked up from germline, CDR1 is MGHRA and CDR2 is YSYEKL. J lost 3 bases, V lost 4 bases, and 4 bases had no gene match. Written as DNA, the CDR3 is TGCGCCAGCAGCCTCAGGGACAGGGTCAAAAACATTCAGTACTTC. Residues: CASSLRDRVKNIQYF.